This T cell receptor (beta chain) is drawn from a study of T cell changes during pregnancy in multiple sclerosis (dated by TCRdb to about 2019). With respect to the entire study: The study examined how the T cell repertoire changed over the course of pregnancy in women with multiple sclerosis.

Comments on this clone: Its recognized antigen is unknown. Per-base quality was not reported, and no clone a single base away is much larger than it.

Taken from the germline V gene, the CDR1 and CDR2 loops are SNHLY and FYNNEI. The CDR3 spans 14 residues, from the cysteine through the phenylalanine. The kept DNA is CDR3 alone, 42 bases in frame from the first base. Cut back by 3 bases and 0 bases, the V and J ends lie 8 bases apart. To prepare the library, the immunoSEQ multiplex PCR assay was applied. TCRdb took over this immuneACCESS table, retaining in-frame rearrangements with V and J assigned. Such tables are incomplete; in checked studies, under half of the missing clones stem from an unresolved V gene, and the remainder is unexplained. Across this sample there are 64,000 or so clones, with roughly 90% seen only once. The ten most abundant clones make up approximately 2.3% of the sample.

Rearrangement joined TRBV2 to TRBJ1-2; too little of a D gene remains to name it. Source: peripheral blood, taken in the first trimester of pregnancy. The source of this sequence is a female donor with multiple sclerosis, enrolled in a pregnancy study. The sequenced DNA: TGTGCCAGCAGTGAGGAGCAGACTAACTATGGCTACACCTTC. Translated, it gives CASSEEQTNYGYTF.